This TCR beta chain originates from a study of T cells after posttransplantation cyclophosphamide (dated by TCRdb to the mid-2010s). Background on the whole study: T cell repertoire reconstitution was tracked by TRB sequencing after myeloablative bone marrow transplantation in which posttransplantation cyclophosphamide was used as GVHD prophylaxis. TRA and TRB clonality were tightly correlated in several samples, so subsequent TCR analyses focused on TRB only. Public TRB sequences were compared against a database of over 3,600 sequences linked to responses to pathogens, tumor antigens, self-antigens and alloantigens. In 3 patients, up to about 3 additional blood samples taken between 2 and 5.2 years after transplant also underwent TRB sequencing, as did pretransplant blood from a handful of patients. Blood from all 35 or so PTCy patients with 1-year posttransplant specimens was subjected to TRB sequencing. Samples from about 33 PTCy-treated patients and under 20 related bone marrow donors of those patients were subjected to antigen receptor sequencing.

What the authors observed across the whole study: The TRB repertoires of T cells infiltrating skin or the GI tract showed only limited overlap with the TRB repertoires found in blood. Across 45 or so patients, TRB clonality was highly associated with recipient CMV seropositivity and CMV reactivation, and PTCy diversity was similar to diversity in CNI/methotrexate controls. Donor-recipient similarity was low at 1-2 months but rose over the first year, and later blood repertoires were often dominated by donor CD8+ memory clones.

Related bone marrow donors provided peripheral blood samples on the day of marrow donation. Peripheral blood and bone marrow mononuclear cells were isolated by Ficoll-Hypaque density centrifugation and were cryopreserved. CD4+ and CD8+ T cells, including naive and memory subsets, were sorted by FACS using a FACSAria II. Including the terminal cysteine and phenylalanine, the CDR3 comprises 14 residues. Only CDR3 DNA is held: 42 bases, read in frame from base 1. Compared with germline, V lacks 0 bases and J lacks 8 bases; bases without a gene match: 6. CDR1 is given as SGHRS and CDR2 as YFSETQ, both from the germline V gene. As for this clone: Its target antigen remains unknown. No qualities accompany the bases; no much larger clone lies one base away.

Genomic DNA was the input for TRB sequencing, which was run either with the immunoSEQ assay at survey resolution or with the hsTCRB kit. The authors' analysis ran thus. The immunoSEQ software handled the initial read processing, while the LymphoSeq R package was used for the repertoire analyses. Clonality was computed as 1 minus normalized Shannon entropy, and a Gini coefficient was also calculated for each TRB dataset. Phenotypes of unsorted samples were inferred by mapping TRB sequences from sorted subsets of the recipient or donor onto unsorted samples of the same recipient. TCRdb limited this immuneACCESS table to in-frame rearrangements with V and J called. A share of clones is missing; checked studies link under half to unresolved V genes, and the rest is unexplained. V and J calls plus clone size are reproduced from that table; the DNA served to infer D and trimming. This sample has roughly 18,000 clones in its table, and around four fifths of those were observed once. Over 7.5% of the sample rests with the top ten.

The TCR originated in a man under 40 in good health and a related stem cell transplant donor. The source material was memory CD4+ T cells sorted from blood. The chain links TRBV5-1 with TRBJ1-1; 8 bases in the middle match TRBD1. The base sequence is TGCGCCAGCAGCTTGGGGGACAGGTTGGGGGAAGCTTTCTTT. It translates to CASSLGDRLGEAFF.